The 27 T cell receptor beta chains below were found in one sample sequenced in a study of CD8+ T cells in alopecia areata. Following extraction, RNA underwent reverse transcription to cDNA, which served as the sequencing template. Assay used: immunoSEQ multiplex PCR; TCRdb lists only in-frame clones, some missing. The sample has 70,000 or so clones, roughly 60% seen once. The starting material was CD8+ T cells sorted from blood, obtained at week 0. Receptor source: a human donor with alopecia areata.

The rearrangement uses TRBV28 and TRBJ1-5, with D perhaps matching TRBD1 (6 bases). V lost 5 bases, J lost 6 bases, and 14 bases lay in between. There are 14 residues in the CDR3. The germline V gene has CDR1 MDHEN and CDR2 SYDVKM. CDR3 bases: TGTGCCAGCAGTAATCGGGGGGCAGGTCAGCCCCAGCATTTT. Its translation: CASSNRGAGQPQHF. Full variable domain (missing parts from reference TRBV28 and TRBJ1-5): DVKVTQSSRYLVKRTGEKVFLECVQDMDHENMFWYRQDPGLGLRLIYFSYDVKMKEKGDIPEGYSVSREKKERFSLILESASTNQTSMYLCASSNRGAGQPQHFGDGTRLSIL.

This clone was counted only a few times. This chain connects TRBV25-1 to TRBJ1-3; D ambiguous. V was shortened by 2 bases and J by 0 bases, with 8 bases between the two germline ends. The CDR3 covers 15 residues. Germline CDR1 is MGHDK and CDR2 is SYGVNS. The CDR3 bases are TGTGCCAGCAGTGAACACTGGAGCTCTGGAAACACCATATATTTT. Its translation is CASSEHWSSGNTIYF.

This clone was counted at least ten times. This rearrangement joins TRBV10-3 to TRBJ2-5; D may be TRBD2 (6 bases). Germline V gene data show CDR1 as ENHRY and CDR2 as SYGVKD. The CDR3 runs to 15 residues. V lost 3 bases and J lost 2, with 13 bases in between. The CDR3, as DNA: TGTGCCATCAGTGACGGAGGGGCAGCACAAGAGACCCAGTACTTC. Encoded protein: CAISDGGAAQETQYF.

The chain employs TRBV7-9 and TRBJ2-3, with a weak D call TRBD1 (6 bases). Germline CDR1 and CDR2: SEHNR and FQNEAQ (reference sequence). The CDR3 length is 14 residues. Trimming left V 3 bases short and J 2 bases short, with 9 bases between. CDR3 in amino acids: CASSFYRVTDTQYF. CDR3 coding DNA: TGTGCCAGCAGCTTTTACAGGGTCACAGATACGCAGTATTTT.

This clone has only one observation. The chain uses TRBV7-9 and TRBJ2-1; 14 bases agree with TRBD2. V shed 5 bases, J shed 6 bases, and the junction held 9 bases outside the gene matches. CDR1 is SEHNR, CDR2 FQNEAQ, per germline (reference sequence). The CDR3 totals 17 residues. CDR3 in amino acids: CASSAPSGTSGSNEQFF. As DNA, the CDR3 is TGTGCCAGCAGCGCACCCTCCGGGACTAGCGGGAGCAATGAGCAGTTCTTC.

The chain couples TRBV5-1 to TRBJ2-7; D unresolved. V shed 0 bases and J shed 2 bases, with 9 bases lying between them. In germline, CDR1 is SGHRS, CDR2 YFSETQ. The length of the CDR3 is 14 residues. CDR3 amino acids: CASSLGTSTYEQYF. CDR3 DNA: TGCGCCAGCAGCTTGGGGACCTCCACCTACGAGCAGTACTTC.

This clone showed up just a few times. The V call is TRBV5-6, the J call TRBJ2-7, with 9 bases matching TRBD1. The germline V gene encodes CDR1 SGHDT and CDR2 YYEEEE. CDR3 length equals 15 residues. With V trimmed by 3 bases and J by 0 bases, 4 bases remained unmatched. The CDR3 protein is CASSSGTGSSYEQYF. The CDR3 DNA reads TGTGCCAGCAGCTCCGGGACAGGGAGCTCCTACGAGCAGTACTTC. Filled out from reference TRBV5-6 and TRBJ2-7, the complete variable domain reads DAGVTQSPTHLIKTRGQQVTLRCSPKSGHDTVSWYQQALGQGPQFIFQYYEEEERQRGNFPDRFSGHQFPNYSSELNVNALLLGDSALYLCASSSGTGSSYEQYFGPGTRLTVT.

This chain joins TRBV4-2 and TRBJ1-1; 9 nucleotides match TRBD1. Germline trimming cut 4 bases from V and 0 bases from J; bases unmatched to any gene: 15. Germline V gene sequence: CDR1 LGHNA, CDR2 YNFKEQ. This CDR3 is built from 19 residues. CDR3 region: CASSLYLGLQGAMNTEAFF. The CDR3 nucleotides read TGTGCCAGCAGCCTCTACCTTGGGCTACAGGGGGCCATGAACACTGAAGCTTTCTTT.

In its sample, this clone was seen once. J is TRBJ2-3 and V is TRBV27, with 8 positions matching TRBD1. Germline V lookup: CDR1 MNHEY, CDR2 SMNVEV (reference sequence). CDR3 size: 16 residues. Trimming at V came to 6 bases and at J to 4 bases, leaving 12 bases not matched to a gene. In DNA, the CDR3 is TGTGCCAGCAGCCGCGCCGGGACAGGTGGGGCAGATACGCAGTATTTT. It yields the protein CASSRAGTGGADTQYF.

This clone was counted between two and nine times. The chain carries TRBV4-1 and TRBJ2-5, with TRBD2 identical over 11 bases. V shed 3 bases, J shed 2 bases, and the junction held 5 bases outside the gene matches. CDR3 length equals 16 residues. Per germline, CDR1 MGHRA and CDR2 YSYEKL. DNA of the CDR3: TGCGCCAGCAGCCACCGACTAGCGGGATTACAAGAGACCCAGTACTTC. This encodes CASSHRLAGLQETQYF.

This chain connects TRBV11-2 to TRBJ2-1; D call uncertain. Germline loops: CDR1 SGHAT, CDR2 FQNNGV. The germline V and J ends were trimmed by 1 base and 7 bases, with 8 bases remaining between them. The CDR3 loop spans 13 amino acids. CDR3 bases: TGTGCCAGCAGCTTAGTAGTTGGGAATGAGCAGTTCTTC. Its translation is CASSLVVGNEQFF. The complete variable domain, with remaining parts taken from reference TRBV11-2 and TRBJ2-1, reads EAGVAQSPRYKIIEKRQSVAFWCNPISGHATLYWYQQILGQGPKLLIQFQNNGVVDDSQLPKDRFSAERLKGVDSTLKIQPAKLEDSAVYLCASSLVVGNEQFFGPGTRLTVL.

The genes are TRBV7-8 and TRBJ2-5; D possibly corresponds to TRBD2 (6 bases). The closer fit of TRBJ2-7 to the DNA end suggests the J call may be wrong. The CDR3 has 15 residues. In germline, CDR1 is SGHVS, CDR2 FQNEAQ. The CDR3 loop is CASSPFVGGTYEQYF. The CDR3, as DNA: TGTGCCAGCAGCCCTTTCGTGGGGGGTACCTACGAGCAGTACTTC.

This clone was detected a few times. V usage is TRBV6-5 and J usage is TRBJ2-1, with D perhaps TRBD2 (5 bases). There are 13 residues in the CDR3. Between the trimmed V and J ends, which lost 6 bases and 2 bases, there was a span of 8 bases. CDR1 is MNHEY, CDR2 SVGAGI, per germline. CDR3 loop: CASSPGAYNEQFF. Here the CDR3 DNA reads TGTGCCAGCAGCCCCGGGGCCTACAATGAGCAGTTCTTC.

The chain joins TRBV30 to TRBJ2-6; TRBD1 or TRBD2 may be the D gene (5 bases each). V was shortened by 3 bases and J by 4 bases, with 10 bases between the two germline ends. Germline values: CDR1 GTSNPN, CDR2 SVGIG (reference sequence). There are 14 residues in the CDR3. The DNA for the CDR3 is TGTGCCTGGAGATTGGGACCAGGGGCCAACGTCCTGACTTTC. It is translated as CAWRLGPGANVLTF. Drawing the rest from reference TRBV30 and TRBJ2-6, the complete variable domain is SQTIHQWPATLVQPVGSPLSLECTVEGTSNPNLYWYRQAAGRGLQLLFYSVGIGQISSEVPQNLSASRPQDRQFILSSKKLLLSDSGFYLCAWRLGPGANVLTFGAGSRLTVL.

The rearrangement links TRBV4-3 to TRBJ2-4; D remains ambiguous. The CDR3 runs to 15 residues. Trimming pared 0 bases from V and 5 bases from J, leaving 11 bases between. The germline gives CDR1 LGHNA, CDR2 YSLEER. CDR3 DNA sequence: TGCGCCAGCAGCCAAGATTCGGCGGCCCAAAACATTCAGTACTTC. The encoded protein is CASSQDSAAQNIQYF.

V and J are TRBV7-9 and TRBJ2-3; D is unresolved. V lost 1 base and J 1 base, leaving 6 bases between the germline ends. Germline V gene data show CDR1 as SEHNR and CDR2 as FQNEAQ (reference sequence). The CDR3 totals 14 residues. DNA of the CDR3: TGTGCCAGCAGCTTAGGCCTGGGCACAGATACGCAGTATTTT. This encodes CASSLGLGTDTQYF. Based on the CDR3 plus reference TRBV7-9 and TRBJ2-3, the full variable domain is DTGVSQNPRHKITKRGQNVTFRCDPISEHNRLYWYRQTLGQGPEFLTYFQNEAQLEKSRLLSDRFSAERPKGSFSTLEIQRTEQGDSAMYLCASSLGLGTDTQYFGPGTRLTVL.

The rearrangement links TRBV2 to TRBJ2-5; 10 bases align to TRBD2. This CDR3 region has 12 residues. Looked up from germline, CDR1 is SNHLY and CDR2 is FYNNEI. V lost 8 bases to trimming and J lost 6 bases; unmatched junction nucleotides: 3. CDR3 bases: TGTGCCAGCCCTAGCGGGGGACAGACCCAGTACTTC. Amino acid sequence: CASPSGGQTQYF.

This clone was counted a few times. The V call is TRBV29-1, the J call TRBJ1-3; 10 bases align to TRBD1. This CDR3 is 15 amino acids long. V shed 7 bases, J shed 4 bases, and the junction held 10 bases outside the gene matches. CDR1 is SQVTM, CDR2 ANQGSEA, per germline. As DNA, the CDR3 is TGCAGCGGTGACCCCGGGACAGGGGCCGGAAACACCATATATTTT. It is translated as CSGDPGTGAGNTIYF.

This clone was detected only a few times. This chain joins TRBV18 and TRBJ1-4; tentative D call: TRBD1 (5 bases). The V gene lost 0 bases and the J gene lost 8 bases, with 13 bases spanning the gap. The CDR3 consists of 15 residues. The V gene's germline CDR1 is KGHSH and CDR2 LQKENI. This chain's CDR3 is CASSPPEGRGEKLFF. The CDR3 DNA is TGTGCCAGCTCACCACCTGAGGGCCGGGGGGAAAAACTGTTTTTT.

This CDR3 reads CASSQEPSGMFGNEQYF. CDR3 DNA: TGCGCCAGCAGCCAAGAGCCTAGCGGGATGTTTGGCAACGAGCAGTACTTC. The genes are TRBV4-1 and TRBJ2-7; 9 nucleotides match TRBD2. The J segment lost 5 bases and the V segment lost 0 bases, leaving 11 bases of the junction unmatched. The CDR3 length is 17 residues. Looked up from germline, CDR1 is MGHRA and CDR2 is YSYEKL.

This clone was recorded a few times. The chain links TRBV27 to TRBJ2-3; TRBD2 is a possible D gene (5 bases). The length of the CDR3 is 15 residues. V lost 8 bases to trimming and J lost 2 bases, with 17 bases between them. The germline V gene has CDR1 MNHEY and CDR2 SMNVEV (reference sequence). This chain's CDR3 is CASPAWRRYTDTQYF. For the CDR3, the DNA is TGTGCCAGCCCGGCGTGGAGGAGATACACAGATACGCAGTATTTT.

The chain uses TRBV27 and TRBJ1-6, with D possibly being TRBD1 (6 bases). The ends were cut back, 4 bases at V and 7 bases at J, with 14 bases in the middle. CDR1 is MNHEY, CDR2 SMNVEV, per germline (reference sequence). This CDR3 region has 15 residues. The DNA for the CDR3 is TGTGCCAGCAGTTCGACGGGACAAAGAAATTCACCCCTCCACTTT. This encodes CASSSTGQRNSPLHF.

J is TRBJ1-5 and V is TRBV28; possibly TRBD1 for D (5 bases). The germline gives CDR1 MDHEN, CDR2 SYDVKM. This CDR3 is built from 13 residues. The germline V and J ends were trimmed by 3 bases and 6 bases, with 9 bases remaining between them. The CDR3 nucleotides read TGTGCCAGCAGTTTGGAGGGGAGTCAGCCCCAGCATTTT. Translated: CASSLEGSQPQHF. Combining the CDR3 with reference TRBV28 and TRBJ1-5 gives the whole variable domain DVKVTQSSRYLVKRTGEKVFLECVQDMDHENMFWYRQDPGLGLRLIYFSYDVKMKEKGDIPEGYSVSREKKERFSLILESASTNQTSMYLCASSLEGSQPQHFGDGTRLSIL.

The rearrangement joins TRBV30 to TRBJ2-3; 7 bases are a match to TRBD1. Germline loops: CDR1 GTSNPN, CDR2 SVGIG (reference sequence). CDR3 length equals 14 residues. J gave up 0 bases and V 4 bases, and 4 bases lay outside the gene matches. For the CDR3, the DNA is TGTGCCTGGATCCCGGGACAGAGCACAGATACGCAGTATTTT. It specifies CAWIPGQSTDTQYF.

This clone was seen only once. Written as DNA, the CDR3 is TGTGCCAGCAGTGAATGTGCAAAAGGGAATAGCAATCAGCCCCAGCATTTT. It translates to CASSECAKGNSNQPQHF. This sequence joins TRBV25-1 and TRBJ1-5; D is uncertain. The CDR3 covers 17 residues. The germline gives CDR1 MGHDK, CDR2 SYGVNS. Deletions cut 1 base from V and 0 bases from J, with 13 bases between.

There are many counts of this clone. The chain combines TRBV6-5 with TRBJ2-4, with D possibly TRBD2 on 5 matching bases. Germline CDR1 is MNHEY and CDR2 is SVGAGI. The CDR3 has 14 amino acids. V was shortened by 5 bases and J by 6 bases, with 14 bases between the two germline ends. CDR3 loop: CASSPSIEGNIQYF. The CDR3 DNA follows: TGTGCCAGCAGTCCTTCCATTGAGGGAAACATTCAGTACTTC.

This clone was counted many times. This chain connects TRBV7-6 to TRBJ2-7, with D tentatively TRBD1 or TRBD2 (5 bases each). V was trimmed by 5 bases and J by 0 bases, leaving 17 bases between them. From germline, CDR1 is SGHVS and CDR2 FNYEAQ. CDR3 length: 16 residues. CDR3: CASSPQGPQFSYEQYF. Written as DNA, the CDR3 is TGTGCCAGCAGCCCCCAGGGACCGCAGTTCTCCTACGAGCAGTACTTC.